The 10 T cell receptor beta chains below come from one sample, sequenced in a study of blood T cell repertoires in COVID-19. The method was immunoSEQ multiplex PCR; TCRdb's version includes in-frame clones alone and lacks a portion of them. The repertoire holds a few hundred thousand clones, around nine tenths seen once, with about 10% in the top ten. The sample consisted of PBMCs or T cells enriched from blood (not recorded which). The receptors derive from a woman between 45 and 60 years old who had recovered from COVID-19.

The CDR3 bases are TGTGCCAGCATACCTGCCCGGGAAACGAACACTGAAGCTTTCTTT. Translation gives CASIPARETNTEAFF. The chain combines TRBV6-5 with TRBJ1-1; no definite D call. The CDR3 contains 15 residues. From germline, CDR1 is MNHEY and CDR2 SVGAGI. V was clipped by 7 bases and J by 1 base, with 16 bases between them.

This chain connects TRBV1 to TRBJ2-7; the table names TRBD1, a call not compared with the DNA. TRBV1 is classified as a pseudogene. The CDR3 covers 12 residues. The CDR3 reads CTSRDRTYEQYF. CDR3 bases: TGCACCAGCAGGGACAGAACCTACGAGCAGTACTTC.

V usage is TRBV3-1 (or the pseudogene TRBV3-2) and J usage is TRBJ2-1, with D perhaps matching TRBD1 (5 bases). Trimming took 5 bases from V and 4 from J, leaving 33 bases between them. Germline CDR1 reads LGHDT; CDR2 reads YNNKEL (reference sequence). The CDR3 length is 21 residues. CDR3 region: CASSFRVPVGPKHRFYNEQFF. The CDR3 nucleotides read TGTGCCAGCAGCTTCAGGGTCCCAGTTGGACCAAAGCACCGATTTTACAATGAGCAGTTCTTC.

The chain combines TRBV19 with TRBJ1-6; 8 positions match TRBD1. The length of the CDR3 is 13 residues. Per the germline V gene, CDR1 is LNHDA and CDR2 is SQIVND (reference sequence). With V trimmed by 5 bases and J by 12 bases, 6 bases remained unmatched. The CDR3 is CASSPGTGRPLHF. The DNA of the CDR3 is TGTGCCAGTAGTCCCGGGACAGGTAGACCCCTCCACTTT.

The V call is TRBV9, the J call TRBJ1-2; 8 bases map to TRBD1. This CDR3 is 14 amino acids long. V dropped 0 bases and J dropped 2; count of bases not matched to a gene: 0. From germline, CDR1 is SGDLS and CDR2 YYNGEE. The CDR3 is CASSVDRGNYGYTF. CDR3 bases: TGTGCCAGCAGCGTAGACAGGGGGAACTATGGCTACACCTTC.

The CDR3 loop reads CASGLYTGELFF. Here the CDR3 DNA reads TGTGCCTCGGGACTCTACACCGGGGAGCTGTTTTTT. The chain has TRBV30 and TRBJ2-2; the D gene is possibly TRBD2 (6 bases). From germline, CDR1 is GTSNPN and CDR2 SVGIG (reference sequence). The CDR3 contains 12 residues. V was shortened by 7 bases and J by 3 bases, with 9 bases between the two germline ends.

The chain employs TRBV19 and TRBJ1-5; possibly TRBD1 for D (6 bases). The CDR3 spans 15 residues. CDR1 and CDR2 (germline): LNHDA, SQIVND (reference sequence). The ends were cut back, 6 bases at V and 4 bases at J, with 16 bases in the middle. The DNA for the CDR3 is TGTGCCAGTAGGTCACAGGGCACGGGGAATCAGCCCCAGCATTTT. It yields the protein CASRSQGTGNQPQHF.

The chain links TRBV5-4 to TRBJ2-1, with TRBD1 matching 9 bases. The germline V gene encodes CDR1 SGHNT and CDR2 YYREEE (reference sequence). The CDR3 consists of 14 residues. After removal of 2 bases from V and 8 bases from J, the junction contained 5 bases not matched to a gene. Written as DNA, the CDR3 is TGTGCCAGCAGCTTCGGACAGGGGTTGGATGAGCAGTTCTTC. Amino acids: CASSFGQGLDEQFF.

This clone has only a few counts. The V gene is TRBV5-5, the J gene TRBJ1-6; 7 nucleotides agree with TRBD1. The V and J ends lost 6 bases and 7 bases, in that order; junction bases with no gene match: 7. This CDR3 has 14 amino acids. Germline-derived CDR1 and CDR2 are SGHKS and YYEKEE (reference sequence). CDR3 nucleotides: TGTGCCAGCACCTCGGGACAGACCAATTCACCCCTCCACTTT. It is translated as CASTSGQTNSPLHF.

The rearrangement uses TRBV10-3 and TRBJ2-5; weak D call: TRBD2 (6 bases). CDR1 and CDR2 (germline): ENHRY, SYGVKD. There are 18 residues in the CDR3. V was pared by 2 bases and J by 0 bases, with 19 bases between. CDR3 amino acids: CAISEVGRRVMNQETQYF. The CDR3 nucleotides read TGTGCCATCAGTGAGGTTGGTCGGAGGGTTATGAACCAAGAGACCCAGTACTTC.